Presented here are 4 T cell receptor beta chains from one specimen sequenced in a study of cytomegalovirus exposure and HLA in healthy donors. PCR used 60 Vbeta primers and 13 Jbeta primers. Repertoires were generated with immunoSEQ multiplex PCR, while TCRdb's copy carries only in-frame clones and drops some. The table records around 160,000 clones, just over 70% of them present only once. Sequencing was carried out using PBMCs. Receptors originate from a man younger than 35 in good health and CMV-seropositive.

The rearrangement links TRBV5-6 to TRBJ2-2; D unclear. The germline V gene has CDR1 SGHDT and CDR2 YYEEEE. The CDR3 has 16 amino acids. Trimming left V 1 base short and J 0 bases short, with 10 bases between. The CDR3 here is CASSLKNRPNTGELFF. The CDR3 DNA is TGTGCCAGCAGCTTGAAAAACAGACCGAACACCGGGGAGCTGTTTTTT.

This rearrangement joins TRBV7-8 to TRBJ2-1; TRBD1 agrees at 11 bases. Germline lookup yields CDR1 SGHVS and CDR2 FQNEAQ. The CDR3 runs 15 residues. After removal of 1 base from V and 8 bases from J, the junction contained 4 bases not matched to a gene. As DNA, the CDR3 is TGTGCCAGCAGCTTAGGGACAGGGGGCCTGGATGAGCAGTTCTTC. It encodes CASSLGTGGLDEQFF. The full variable domain, with the rest looked up from reference TRBV7-8 and TRBJ2-1, is GAGVSQSPRYKVAKRGQDVALRCDPISGHVSLFWYQQALGQGPEFLTYFQNEAQLDKSGLPSDRFFAERPEGSVSTLKIQRTQQEDSAVYLCASSLGTGGLDEQFFGPGTRLTVL.

The chain combines TRBV7-8 with TRBJ1-5, with 9 positions matching TRBD1. This CDR3 region has 18 residues. The germline V gene has CDR1 SGHVS and CDR2 FQNEAQ. V lost 4 bases to trimming and J lost 0 bases; unmatched junction nucleotides: 10. CDR3 bases: TGTGCCAGCAGCTCGGACCGGGACAGGGTGTATAGCAATCAGCCCCAGCATTTT. Translation gives CASSSDRDRVYSNQPQHF. The full variable domain, in which reference TRBV7-8 and TRBJ1-5 provide the parts outside the CDR3, is GAGVSQSPRYKVAKRGQDVALRCDPISGHVSLFWYQQALGQGPEFLTYFQNEAQLDKSGLPSDRFFAERPEGSVSTLKIQRTQQEDSAVYLCASSSDRDRVYSNQPQHFGDGTRLSIL.

CDR3 nucleotide sequence: TGTGCCAGCAGCCAAGAAAAGGGGGCTAGTGAAAAACTGTTTTTT. It specifies CASSQEKGASEKLFF. The chain employs TRBV4-2 and TRBJ1-4; 7 bases agree with TRBD1. Germline-derived CDR1 and CDR2 are LGHNA and YNFKEQ. The V segment lost 0 bases and the J segment 7 bases; nucleotides outside the gene matches: 5. This CDR3 has 15 amino acids.